This T cell receptor (beta chain) was sequenced during a study of blood T cell repertoires in COVID-19. This CDR3 contains 18 residues. Looked up from germline, CDR1 is MNHEY and CDR2 is SVGEGT. The V and J ends lost 2 bases and 2 bases respectively, with 22 bases between them. In the authors' methods: Using reference gene primer amplification, nucleated cell counts were estimated. Profiled with immunoSEQ multiplex PCR; TCRdb holds only in-frame clones, not every one. V, J and clone size are those of that table, while D and trimming were read from the DNA. The sample lists about 200,000 clones, 88% occurring once.

Sequencing used peripheral blood. This chain connects TRBV6-2 or TRBV6-3 to TRBJ2-7; possible D gene TRBD1, 8 bases. This clonotype originated in a man between 18 and 29 years old with active or convalescent COVID-19. The CDR3 loop reads CASSYGRGRDRTAYEQYF. CDR3 coding DNA: TGTGCCAGCAGTTACGGCCGTGGGAGGGACAGGACCGCCTACGAGCAGTACTTC.